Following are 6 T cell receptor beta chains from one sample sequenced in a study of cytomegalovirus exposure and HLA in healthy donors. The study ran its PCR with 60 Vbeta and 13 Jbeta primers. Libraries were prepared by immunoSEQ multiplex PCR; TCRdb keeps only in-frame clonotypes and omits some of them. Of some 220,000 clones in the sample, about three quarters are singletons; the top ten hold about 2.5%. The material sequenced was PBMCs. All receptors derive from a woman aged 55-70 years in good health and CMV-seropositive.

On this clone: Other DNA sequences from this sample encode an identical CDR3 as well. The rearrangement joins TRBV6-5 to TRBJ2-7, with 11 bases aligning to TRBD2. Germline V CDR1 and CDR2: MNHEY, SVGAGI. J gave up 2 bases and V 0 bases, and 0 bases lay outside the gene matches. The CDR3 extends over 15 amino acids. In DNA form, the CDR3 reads TGTGCCAGCAGTTACTCACTAGCGGGAGCCTACGAGCAGTACTTC. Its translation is CASSYSLAGAYEQYF.

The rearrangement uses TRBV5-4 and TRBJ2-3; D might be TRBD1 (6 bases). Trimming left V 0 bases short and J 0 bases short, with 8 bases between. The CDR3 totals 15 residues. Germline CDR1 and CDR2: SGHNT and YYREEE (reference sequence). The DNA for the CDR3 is TGTGCCAGCAGCTTGGGGACAGAGAGCACAGATACGCAGTATTTT. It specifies CASSLGTESTDTQYF.

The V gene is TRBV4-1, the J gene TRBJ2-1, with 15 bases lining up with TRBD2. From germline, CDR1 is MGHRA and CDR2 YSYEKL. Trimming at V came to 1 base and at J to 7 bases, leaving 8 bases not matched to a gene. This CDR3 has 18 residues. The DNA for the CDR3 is TGCGCCAGCAGCCAAGGGGGCTCTGGGACTAGCGGGAGGAATGAGCAGTTCTTC. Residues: CASSQGGSGTSGRNEQFF.

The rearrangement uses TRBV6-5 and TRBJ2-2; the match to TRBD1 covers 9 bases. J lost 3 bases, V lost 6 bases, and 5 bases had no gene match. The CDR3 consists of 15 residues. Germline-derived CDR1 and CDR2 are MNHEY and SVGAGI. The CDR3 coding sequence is TGTGCCAGCAGACCGGGACAGGGTTACACCGGGGAGCTGTTTTTT. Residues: CASRPGQGYTGELFF.

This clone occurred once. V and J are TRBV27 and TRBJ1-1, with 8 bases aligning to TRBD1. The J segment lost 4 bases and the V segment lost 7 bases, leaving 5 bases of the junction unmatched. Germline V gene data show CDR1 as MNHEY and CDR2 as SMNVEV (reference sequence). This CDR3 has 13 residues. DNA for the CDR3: TGTGCCAGCATCGTCACAGGGGGCACTGAAGCTTTCTTT. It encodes CASIVTGGTEAFF.

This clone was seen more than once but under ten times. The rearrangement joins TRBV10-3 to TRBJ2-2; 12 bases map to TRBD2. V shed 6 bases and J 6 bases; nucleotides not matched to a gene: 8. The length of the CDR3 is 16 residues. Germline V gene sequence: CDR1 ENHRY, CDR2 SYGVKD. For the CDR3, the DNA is TGTGCCATCAGAGGCGCCGGGACTAGCGGGTCCGGGGAGCTGTTTTTT. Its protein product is CAIRGAGTSGSGELFF.